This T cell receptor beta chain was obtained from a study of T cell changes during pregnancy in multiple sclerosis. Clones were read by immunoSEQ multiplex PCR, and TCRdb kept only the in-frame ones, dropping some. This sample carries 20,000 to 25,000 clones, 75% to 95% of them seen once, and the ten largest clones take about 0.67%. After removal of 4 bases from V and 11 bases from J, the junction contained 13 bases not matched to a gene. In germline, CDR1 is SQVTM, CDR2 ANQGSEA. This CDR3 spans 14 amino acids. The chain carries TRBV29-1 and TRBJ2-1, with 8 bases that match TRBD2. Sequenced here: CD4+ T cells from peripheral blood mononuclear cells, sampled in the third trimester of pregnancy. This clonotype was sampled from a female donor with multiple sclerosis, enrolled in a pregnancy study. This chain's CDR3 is CSVGVGGAASKQFF. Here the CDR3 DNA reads TGCAGCGTTGGGGTCGGGGGGGCTGCGTCGAAGCAGTTCTTC.